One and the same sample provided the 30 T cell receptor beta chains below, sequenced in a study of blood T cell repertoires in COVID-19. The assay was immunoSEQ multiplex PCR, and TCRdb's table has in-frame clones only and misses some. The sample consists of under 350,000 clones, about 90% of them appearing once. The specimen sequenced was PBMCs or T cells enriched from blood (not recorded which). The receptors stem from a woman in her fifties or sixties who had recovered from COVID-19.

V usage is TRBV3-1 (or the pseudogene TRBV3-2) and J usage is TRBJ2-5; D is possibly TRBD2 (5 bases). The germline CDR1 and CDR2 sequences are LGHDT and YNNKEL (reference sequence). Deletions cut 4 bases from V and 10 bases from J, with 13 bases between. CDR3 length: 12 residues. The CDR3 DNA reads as TGTGCCAGCAGCCTAGACTCGAGGGACCAGTACTTC. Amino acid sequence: CASSLDSRDQYF.

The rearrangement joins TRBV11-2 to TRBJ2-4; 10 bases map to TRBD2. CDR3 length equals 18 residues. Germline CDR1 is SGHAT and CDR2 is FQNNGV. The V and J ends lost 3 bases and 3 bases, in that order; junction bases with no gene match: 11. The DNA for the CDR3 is TGTGCCAGCAGCTTCCCTAGCGGGAGCTGGTTAGGCAAAAACATTCAGTACTTC. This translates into CASSFPSGSWLGKNIQYF.

CDR3 sequence reads: CASSLGPNIQYF. The CDR3, as DNA: TGTGCCAGCAGCTTAGGGCCTAACATTCAGTACTTC. The V gene is TRBV7-9, the J gene TRBJ2-4; D uncertain. The CDR3 consists of 12 residues. Germline assignment: CDR1 SEHNR and CDR2 FQNEAQ (reference sequence). V was trimmed by 1 base and J by 7 bases, leaving 5 bases between them.

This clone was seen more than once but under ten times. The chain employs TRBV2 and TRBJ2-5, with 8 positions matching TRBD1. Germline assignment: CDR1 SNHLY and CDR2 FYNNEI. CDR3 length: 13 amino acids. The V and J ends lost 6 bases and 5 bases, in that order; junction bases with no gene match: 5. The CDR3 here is CASRQGALETQYF. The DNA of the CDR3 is TGTGCCAGCAGGCAGGGGGCGTTGGAGACCCAGTACTTC.

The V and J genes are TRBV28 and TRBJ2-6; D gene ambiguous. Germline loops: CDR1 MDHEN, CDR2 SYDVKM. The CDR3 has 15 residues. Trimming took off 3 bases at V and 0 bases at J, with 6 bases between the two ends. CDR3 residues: CASSFDTSGANVLTF. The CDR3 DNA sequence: TGTGCCAGCAGTTTTGACACCTCTGGGGCCAACGTCCTGACTTTC.

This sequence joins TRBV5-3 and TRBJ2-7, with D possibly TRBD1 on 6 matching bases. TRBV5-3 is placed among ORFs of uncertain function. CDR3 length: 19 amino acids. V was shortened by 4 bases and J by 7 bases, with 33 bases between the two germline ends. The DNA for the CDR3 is TGTGCCAGAAGCGAGACAGACAGGATGTTCCGCCCATACCCATCAGAGCAGTACTTC. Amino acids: CARSETDRMFRPYPSEQYF.

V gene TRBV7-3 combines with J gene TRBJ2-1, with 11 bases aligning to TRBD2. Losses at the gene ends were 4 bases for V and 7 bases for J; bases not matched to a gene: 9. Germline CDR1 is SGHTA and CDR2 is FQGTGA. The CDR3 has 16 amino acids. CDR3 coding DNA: TGTGCCAGCAGCTCCAAAACTAGCGGGAGTTTTAATGAGCAGTTCTTC. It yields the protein CASSSKTSGSFNEQFF.

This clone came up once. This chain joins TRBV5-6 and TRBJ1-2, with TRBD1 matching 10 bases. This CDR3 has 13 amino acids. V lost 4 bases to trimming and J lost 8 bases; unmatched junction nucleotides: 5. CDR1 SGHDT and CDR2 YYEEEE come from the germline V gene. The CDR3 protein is CASSQTGGGGYTF. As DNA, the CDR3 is TGTGCCAGCAGCCAGACAGGGGGCGGCGGCTACACCTTC.

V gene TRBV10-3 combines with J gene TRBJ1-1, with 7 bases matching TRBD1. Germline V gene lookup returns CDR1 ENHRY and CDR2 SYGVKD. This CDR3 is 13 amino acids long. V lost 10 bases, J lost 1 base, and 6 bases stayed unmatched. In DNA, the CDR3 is TGTGCCACAATGGGACAGCCGAACACTGAAGCTTTCTTT. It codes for CATMGQPNTEAFF.

The CDR3 nucleotides read TGTGCCAGCAGTTACCAGGGGACAGCTACTGAAGCTTTCTTT. Translated: CASSYQGTATEAFF. The V call is TRBV6-5, the J call TRBJ1-1; 7 bases map to TRBD1. V lost 2 bases, J lost 5 bases, and 5 bases stayed unmatched. Germline values: CDR1 MNHEY, CDR2 SVGAGI. The CDR3 sequence is 14 residues long.

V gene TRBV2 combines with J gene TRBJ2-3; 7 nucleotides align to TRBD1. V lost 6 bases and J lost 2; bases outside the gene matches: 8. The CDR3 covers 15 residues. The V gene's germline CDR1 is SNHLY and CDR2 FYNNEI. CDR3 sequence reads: CASSEDRYYTDTQYF. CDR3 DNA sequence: TGTGCCAGCAGCGAGGACAGGTACTACACAGATACGCAGTATTTT.

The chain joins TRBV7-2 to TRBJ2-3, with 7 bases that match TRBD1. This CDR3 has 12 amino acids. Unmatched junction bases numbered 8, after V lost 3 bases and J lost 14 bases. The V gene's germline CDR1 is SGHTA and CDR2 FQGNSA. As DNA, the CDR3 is TGTGCCAGCAGCTTCGACAGGGCGGTTGCGTATTTT. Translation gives CASSFDRAVAYF. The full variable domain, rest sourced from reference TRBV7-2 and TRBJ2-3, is GAGVSQSPSNKVTEKGKDVELRCDPISGHTALYWYRQSLGQGLEFLIYFQGNSAPDKSGLPSDRFSAERTGGSVSTLTIQRTQQEDSAVYLCASSFDRAVAYFGPGTRLTVL.

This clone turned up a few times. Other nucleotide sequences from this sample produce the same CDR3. The CDR3 here is CASSQGQGSSPLHF. In nucleotides, the CDR3 is TGCGCCAGCAGCCAGGGACAGGGGAGTTCACCCCTCCACTTT. The chain carries TRBV5-1 and TRBJ1-6; 10 bases are a match to TRBD1. Trimming at V came to 4 bases and at J to 9 bases, leaving 4 bases not matched to a gene. The CDR3 loop spans 14 amino acids. Germline V gives CDR1 SGHRS, CDR2 YFSETQ.

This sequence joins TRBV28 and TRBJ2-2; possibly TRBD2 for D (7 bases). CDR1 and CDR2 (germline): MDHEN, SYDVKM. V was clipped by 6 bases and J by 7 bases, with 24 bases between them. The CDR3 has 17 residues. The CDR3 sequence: CASSRSGGAPNRGELFF. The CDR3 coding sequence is TGTGCCAGCAGCCGCTCGGGGGGCGCACCTAACCGCGGGGAGCTGTTTTTT.

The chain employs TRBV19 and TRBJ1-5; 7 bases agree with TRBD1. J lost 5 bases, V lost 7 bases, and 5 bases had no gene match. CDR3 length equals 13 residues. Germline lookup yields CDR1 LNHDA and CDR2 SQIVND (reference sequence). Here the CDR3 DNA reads TGTGCCAGTACCAAGGGACAGTATCAGCCCCAGCATTTT. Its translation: CASTKGQYQPQHF. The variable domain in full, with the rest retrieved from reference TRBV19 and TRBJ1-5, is DGGITQSPKYLFRKEGQNVTLSCEQNLNHDAMYWYRQDPGQGLRLIYYSQIVNDFQKGDIAEGYSVSREKKESFPLTVTSAQKNPTAFYLCASTKGQYQPQHFGDGTRLSIL.

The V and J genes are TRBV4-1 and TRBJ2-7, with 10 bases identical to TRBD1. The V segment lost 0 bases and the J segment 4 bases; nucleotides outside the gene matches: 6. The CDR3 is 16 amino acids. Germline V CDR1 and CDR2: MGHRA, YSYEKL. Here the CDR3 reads CASSQDGGQGIYEQYF. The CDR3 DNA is TGCGCCAGCAGCCAAGATGGGGGACAGGGGATTTACGAGCAGTACTTC.

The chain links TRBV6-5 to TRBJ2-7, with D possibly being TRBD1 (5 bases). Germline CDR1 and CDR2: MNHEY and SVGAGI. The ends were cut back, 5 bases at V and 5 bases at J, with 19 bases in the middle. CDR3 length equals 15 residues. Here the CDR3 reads CASSPMGPPLDEQYF. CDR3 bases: TGTGCCAGCAGTCCCATGGGGCCACCATTGGACGAGCAGTACTTC.

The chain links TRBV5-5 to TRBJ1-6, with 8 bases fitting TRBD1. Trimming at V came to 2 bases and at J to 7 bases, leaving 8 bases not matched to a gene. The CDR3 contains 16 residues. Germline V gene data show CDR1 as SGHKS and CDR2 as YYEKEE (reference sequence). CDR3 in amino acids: CASSFQGASSNSPLHF. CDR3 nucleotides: TGTGCCAGCAGCTTCCAGGGGGCCTCCTCAAATTCACCCCTCCACTTT. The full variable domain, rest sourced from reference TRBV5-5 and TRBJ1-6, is DAGVTQSPTHLIKTRGQQVTLRCSPISGHKSVSWYQQVLGQGPQFIFQYYEKEERGRGNFPDRFSARQFPNYSSELNVNALLLGDSALYLCASSFQGASSNSPLHFGNGTRLTVT.

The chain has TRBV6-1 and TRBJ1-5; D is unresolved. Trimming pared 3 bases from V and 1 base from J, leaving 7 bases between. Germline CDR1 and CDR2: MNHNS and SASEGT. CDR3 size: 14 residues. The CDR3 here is CASSETMSNQPQHF. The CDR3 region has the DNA TGTGCCAGCAGTGAGACAATGAGCAATCAGCCCCAGCATTTT.

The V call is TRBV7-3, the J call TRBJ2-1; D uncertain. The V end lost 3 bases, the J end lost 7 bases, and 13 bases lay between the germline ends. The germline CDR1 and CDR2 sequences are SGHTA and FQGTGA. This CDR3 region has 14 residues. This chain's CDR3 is CASSLETTRNEQFF. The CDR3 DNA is TGTGCCAGCAGCTTGGAAACTACGAGGAATGAGCAGTTCTTC.

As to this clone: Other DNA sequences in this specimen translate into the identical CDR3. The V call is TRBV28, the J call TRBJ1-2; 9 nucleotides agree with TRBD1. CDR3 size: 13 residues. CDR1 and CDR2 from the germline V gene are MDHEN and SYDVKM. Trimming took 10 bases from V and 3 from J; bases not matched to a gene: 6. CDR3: CATLTGGDYGYTF. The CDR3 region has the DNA TGTGCCACCTTGACAGGGGGGGACTATGGCTACACCTTC.

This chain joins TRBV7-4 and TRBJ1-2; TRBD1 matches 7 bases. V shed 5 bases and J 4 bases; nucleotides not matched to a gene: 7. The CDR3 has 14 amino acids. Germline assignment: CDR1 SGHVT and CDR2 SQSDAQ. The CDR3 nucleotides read TGTGCCAGCAGCCTACAGGGGAAGATCTATGGCTACACCTTC. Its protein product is CASSLQGKIYGYTF.

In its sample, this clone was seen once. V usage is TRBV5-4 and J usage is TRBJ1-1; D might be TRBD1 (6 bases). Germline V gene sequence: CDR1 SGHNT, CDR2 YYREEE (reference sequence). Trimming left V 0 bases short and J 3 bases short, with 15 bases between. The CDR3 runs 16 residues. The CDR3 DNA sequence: TGTGCCAGCAGCTTGGCTGGGGGGGCGAGGGACACTGAAGCTTTCTTT. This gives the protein CASSLAGGARDTEAFF.

CDR3 bases: TGTGCCAGCAGCTGGACAGGGCCGTTGAGCACAGATACGCAGTATTTT. Translated, it gives CASSWTGPLSTDTQYF. The chain joins TRBV5-4 to TRBJ2-3; 8 bases align to TRBD1. V dropped 3 bases and J dropped 0; count of bases not matched to a gene: 6. Germline V lookup: CDR1 SGHNT, CDR2 YYREEE (reference sequence). The CDR3 runs 16 residues.

This CDR3 is CASSHSGGPGANVLTF. As DNA, the CDR3 is TGTGCCAGCAGCCACTCAGGGGGCCCTGGGGCCAACGTCCTGACTTTC. J is TRBJ2-6 and V is TRBV3-1 (or the pseudogene TRBV3-2); 8 bases match TRBD1. The CDR3 length is 16 residues. After removal of 3 bases from V and 2 bases from J, the junction contained 3 bases not matched to a gene. The germline V gene has CDR1 LGHDT and CDR2 YNNKEL (reference sequence).

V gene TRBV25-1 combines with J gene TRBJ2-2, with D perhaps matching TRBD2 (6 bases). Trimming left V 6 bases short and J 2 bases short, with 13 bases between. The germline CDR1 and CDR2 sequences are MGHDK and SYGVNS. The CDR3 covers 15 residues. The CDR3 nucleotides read TGTGCCAGCAGGTCGGGCGGGGTAAACACCGGGGAGCTGTTTTTT. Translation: CASRSGGVNTGELFF.

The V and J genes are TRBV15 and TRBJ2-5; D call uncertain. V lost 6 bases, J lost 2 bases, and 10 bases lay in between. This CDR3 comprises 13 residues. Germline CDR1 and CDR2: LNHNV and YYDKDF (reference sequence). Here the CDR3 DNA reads TGTGCCACCAGACCCAGCGCACAAGAGACCCAGTACTTC. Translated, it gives CATRPSAQETQYF.

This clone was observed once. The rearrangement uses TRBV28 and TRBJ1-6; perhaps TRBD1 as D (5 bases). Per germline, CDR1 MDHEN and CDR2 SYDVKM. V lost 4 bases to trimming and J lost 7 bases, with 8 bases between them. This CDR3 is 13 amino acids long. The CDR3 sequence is CASSYRRNSPLHF. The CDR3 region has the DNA TGTGCCAGCAGTTACAGGCGAAATTCACCCCTCCACTTT.

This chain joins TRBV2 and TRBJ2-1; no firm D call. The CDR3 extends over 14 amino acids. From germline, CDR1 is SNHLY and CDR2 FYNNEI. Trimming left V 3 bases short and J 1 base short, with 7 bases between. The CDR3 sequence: CASSEASSYNEQFF. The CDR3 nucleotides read TGTGCCAGCAGTGAGGCATCTTCCTACAATGAGCAGTTCTTC.

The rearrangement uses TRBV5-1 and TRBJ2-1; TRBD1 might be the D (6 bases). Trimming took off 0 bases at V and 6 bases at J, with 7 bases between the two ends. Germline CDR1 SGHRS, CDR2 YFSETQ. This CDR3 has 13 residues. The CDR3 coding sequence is TGCGCCAGCAGCTTGGACAGGGCCAATGAGCAGTTCTTC. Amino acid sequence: CASSLDRANEQFF.